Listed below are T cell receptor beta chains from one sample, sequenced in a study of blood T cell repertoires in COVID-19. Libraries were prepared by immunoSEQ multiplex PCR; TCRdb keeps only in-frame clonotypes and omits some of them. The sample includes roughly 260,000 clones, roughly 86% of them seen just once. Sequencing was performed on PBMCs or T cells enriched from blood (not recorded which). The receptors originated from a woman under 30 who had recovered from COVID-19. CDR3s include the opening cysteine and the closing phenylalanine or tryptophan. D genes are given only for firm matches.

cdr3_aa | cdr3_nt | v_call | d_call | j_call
CAWSLYPESNEQFF | TGTGCCTGGAGTTTGTACCCAGAATCCAATGAGCAGTTCTTC | TRBV30 | - | TRBJ2-1
CASSLALGQRNTEAFF | TGTGCCAGCAGCTTAGCCTTGGGACAGCGAAACACTGAAGCTTTCTTT | TRBV11-2 | TRBD1 | TRBJ1-1
CASSQRPERGYEQYF | TGTGCCAGCAGCCAACGACCAGAACGGGGCTACGAGCAGTACTTC | TRBV9 | - | TRBJ2-7
CASSSVGRGNQPQHF | TGTGCCAGCAGTTCGGTTGGCAGGGGAAATCAGCCCCAGCATTTT | TRBV28 | - | TRBJ1-5
CASSRSRGQETQYF | TGTGCCAGTAGTAGGTCTAGGGGCCAAGAGACCCAGTACTTC | TRBV19 | - | TRBJ2-5
CASSFRWRGNQPQHF | TGTGCCAGCAGCTTTCGGTGGAGGGGAAATCAGCCCCAGCATTTT | TRBV5-5 | - | TRBJ1-5
CASSFGAGGAYNEQFF | TGTGCCAGCAGTTTCGGGGCGGGAGGGGCCTACAATGAGCAGTTCTTC | TRBV28 | TRBD2 | TRBJ2-1
CASSRLDSMNTEAFF | TGTGCCAGCAGCAGATTGGACAGCATGAACACTGAAGCTTTCTTT | TRBV7-2 | - | TRBJ1-1
CASSFNSLQFTDTQYF | TGTGCCAGCAGCTTTAATAGCCTCCAATTCACAGATACGCAGTATTTT | TRBV7-9 | - | TRBJ2-3
CASRSTGSRNQPQHF | TGTGCCAGCAGATCCACAGGGTCGCGCAATCAGCCCCAGCATTTT | TRBV2 | - | TRBJ1-5
CASSLSVSSYEQYF | TGCGCCAGCAGCTTGTCGGTGAGCTCCTACGAGCAGTACTTC | TRBV5-1 | - | TRBJ2-7
CATEMDRDGEQYF | TGTGCCACCGAAATGGACAGGGATGGCGAGCAGTACTTC | TRBV19 | TRBD1 | TRBJ2-7
CASSLVTGKDTDTQYF | TGTGCCAGCAGCTTAGTGACAGGGAAGGACACAGATACGCAGTATTTT | TRBV7-8 | TRBD1 | TRBJ2-3
CASSPLGQTSTDTQYF | TGTGCCAGCTCACCACTCGGACAGACTAGCACAGATACGCAGTATTTT | TRBV18 | - | TRBJ2-3
CAISRQEQGDVNTEAFF | TGTGCCATCAGTCGTCAAGAGCAGGGGGATGTGAACACTGAAGCTTTCTTT | TRBV10-3 | TRBD1 | TRBJ1-1
CASSQVELAADTQYF | TGTGCCAGCAGCCAAGTTGAGCTAGCGGCAGATACGCAGTATTTT | TRBV3-1/TRBV3-2 | TRBD2 | TRBJ2-3